This T cell receptor beta chain is drawn from a study of control samples from healthy donors and cancer patients. This table comes from immunoSEQ multiplex PCR, and its TCRdb copy is limited to in-frame clones, with some not included. The table records 170,000 or so clones, 90% to 95% of them present only once. Of note for this clone: One end of the junction fails to match germline, which may point to a read error.

Sequencing used blood. This clonotype was obtained from a woman between 40 and 50 years old in good health.

The CDR3 here is CASSLEAGKKLADF. In nucleotides, the CDR3 is TGTGCCAGCAGCTTAGAGGCAGGAAAGAAACTTGCCGACTTC. The chain employs TRBV7-2 and TRBJ1-2; D is unclear. The CDR3 totals 14 residues. In germline, CDR1 is SGHTA, CDR2 FQGNSA. Together with reference TRBV7-2 and TRBJ1-2, the CDR3 gives the full variable domain: GAGVSQSPSNKVTEKGKDVELRCDPISGHTALYWYRQSLGQGLEFLIYFQGNSAPDKSGLPSDRFSAERTGGSVSTLTIQRTQQEDSAVYLCASSLEAGKKLADFGSGTRLTVV.